Shown below are 27 T cell receptor beta chains from a single sample sequenced in a study of T cell responses to AZD1222 COVID-19 vaccine. Sequencing was performed with immunoSEQ multiplex PCR; in TCRdb, only in-frame clones are kept and a portion is missing. The sample holds over 45,000 clones; approximately 83% are singletons and the top ten take 16%. Here the sequenced sample was peripheral blood, taken on day 0 of AZD1222 vaccination. All receptors come from an adult in good health.

V and J are TRBV19 and TRBJ1-2, with D tentatively TRBD1 (5 bases). V lost 9 bases, J lost 6 bases, and 14 bases lay in between. The CDR3 runs to 12 residues. The germline gives CDR1 LNHDA, CDR2 SQIVND (reference sequence). The CDR3 is CASAEGFDGYTF. The CDR3, as DNA: TGTGCCAGCGCCGAGGGGTTCGATGGCTACACCTTC.

V is TRBV28 and J is TRBJ2-1, with 12 bases fitting TRBD1. After removal of 5 bases from V and 8 bases from J, the junction contained 13 bases not matched to a gene. The length of the CDR3 is 17 residues. Germline CDR1 is MDHEN and CDR2 is SYDVKM. The chain's CDR3 is CASSPRGTGGVRDEQFF. CDR3 sequence (DNA): TGTGCCAGCAGTCCGCGGGGGACAGGGGGCGTAAGGGATGAGCAGTTCTTC.

The chain links TRBV7-9 to TRBJ1-2; D remains ambiguous. Trimming removed 5 bases from V and 8 bases from J, with 9 bases in between. This CDR3 comprises 11 residues. From germline, CDR1 is SEHNR and CDR2 FQNEAQ (reference sequence). CDR3 sequence reads: CASSEIRGYTF. As DNA, the CDR3 is TGTGCCAGCAGCGAAATACGGGGCTACACCTTC.

The J gene is TRBJ1-2, the V gene TRBV27; no reliable D call. Per germline, CDR1 MNHEY and CDR2 SMNVEV (reference sequence). The CDR3 totals 17 residues. V lost 11 bases and J 4 bases, leaving 29 bases between the germline ends. CDR3 in amino acids: CAPAKGINFGRSYGYTF. The CDR3 DNA is TGTGCCCCAGCAAAGGGAATTAACTTCGGGAGGAGCTATGGCTACACCTTC.

The chain is built from TRBV3-1 (or the pseudogene TRBV3-2) and TRBJ2-4; D is perhaps TRBD2 (5 bases). Germline loops: CDR1 LGHDT, CDR2 YNNKEL (reference sequence). V was cut by 0 bases and J by 0 bases, with 15 bases left in between. The CDR3 runs 18 residues. The CDR3 sequence is CASSQDRESLLAKNIQYF. In DNA form, the CDR3 reads TGTGCCAGCAGCCAAGATCGGGAAAGTTTGCTAGCCAAAAACATTCAGTACTTC.

This clone has a single count. The genes are TRBV19 and TRBJ1-1, with TRBD1 as a possible D gene (6 bases). The CDR3 runs 13 residues. Germline lookup yields CDR1 LNHDA and CDR2 SQIVND (reference sequence). Trimming took off 9 bases at V and 1 base at J, with 12 bases between the two ends. The CDR3 region has the DNA TGTGCCAGCAAATCAGGGGCGAACACTGAAGCTTTCTTT. This encodes CASKSGANTEAFF.

The chain joins TRBV19 to TRBJ1-1, with no clear D. Per the germline V gene, CDR1 is LNHDA and CDR2 is SQIVND (reference sequence). The V and J ends lost 4 bases and 6 bases respectively, with 24 bases between them. The CDR3 has 17 amino acids. For the CDR3, the DNA is TGTGCCAGTAGTAGCCAAGGTTCCCACCCGCCCGGGGCTGAAGCTTTCTTT. Amino acid sequence: CASSSQGSHPPGAEAFF.

This chain uses TRBV12-3 or TRBV12-4 with TRBJ1-3; no firm D call. Trimming removed 6 bases at V and 0 bases at J, with 6 bases between. The CDR3 is 13 amino acids. In DNA, the CDR3 is TGTGCCAGCAGCCTCAGCTCTGGAAACACCATATATTTT. Protein sequence: CASSLSSGNTIYF.

The J gene is TRBJ1-4, the V gene TRBV5-4; no clear D. CDR1 is SGHNT and CDR2 is YYREEE in the germline V gene (reference sequence). The CDR3 is made up of 16 amino acids. Trimming shortened V by 0 bases and J by 0 bases, and 9 bases separated the two germline ends. CDR3 residues: CASSLGGPSTNEKLFF. DNA of the CDR3: TGTGCCAGCAGCTTGGGCGGACCATCAACTAATGAAAAACTGTTTTTT.

This chain uses TRBV6-1 with TRBJ2-7; no firm D call. Looked up from germline, CDR1 is MNHNS and CDR2 is SASEGT. The CDR3 loop spans 12 amino acids. Deletions cut 3 bases from V and 4 bases from J, with 7 bases between. CDR3 sequence: CASSDDLYEQYF. Written as DNA, the CDR3 is TGTGCCAGCAGTGACGATCTTTACGAGCAGTACTTC.

The chain links TRBV18 to TRBJ1-1; TRBD1 is a possible D gene (5 bases). CDR1 is KGHSH, CDR2 LQKENI, per germline. Trimming cost V 2 bases and J 6 bases, with 19 bases left between them. The CDR3 has 16 residues. CDR3 protein: CASSPFPGFGAAEAFF. CDR3 coding DNA: TGTGCCAGCTCACCATTCCCAGGGTTTGGGGCTGCTGAAGCTTTCTTT.

The gene calls are TRBV5-4 and TRBJ1-1, with D hard to call. V was cut by 0 bases and J by 11 bases, with 14 bases left in between. Germline assignment: CDR1 SGHNT and CDR2 YYREEE (reference sequence). The CDR3 is 13 residues long. The CDR3 nucleotides read TGTGCCAGCAGCTTGGGAGGCGGGTTGAAGGCTTTCTTT. This encodes CASSLGGGLKAFF. The full variable domain, rest sourced from reference TRBV5-4 and TRBJ1-1, is ETGVTQSPTHLIKTRGQQVTLRCSSQSGHNTVSWYQQALGQGPQFIFQYYREEENGRGNFPPRFSGLQFPNYSSELNVNALELDDSALYLCASSLGGGLKAFFGQGTRLTVV.

The CDR3 DNA reads TGTGCCAGCAGTTACTCGGGACAGGGGCACACTGAAGCTTTCTTT. This codes for CASSYSGQGHTEAFF. J is TRBJ1-1 and V is TRBV6-5, with TRBD1 matching 10 bases. Germline V gene data show CDR1 as MNHEY and CDR2 as SVGAGI. This CDR3 has 15 amino acids. The V segment lost 0 bases and the J segment 3 bases; nucleotides outside the gene matches: 1.

This chain connects TRBV7-6 to TRBJ2-7; 7 positions agree with TRBD2. Trimming took 2 bases from V and 2 from J; bases not matched to a gene: 12. The length of the CDR3 is 17 residues. Germline V CDR1 and CDR2: SGHVS, FNYEAQ. Written as DNA, the CDR3 is TGTGCCAGCAGCTTACTAGCGGAACAACTTGTACCCTACGAGCAGTACTTC. Translation gives CASSLLAEQLVPYEQYF.

This chain connects TRBV4-3 to TRBJ2-2; 9 nucleotides agree with TRBD1. Losses at the gene ends were 0 bases for V and 6 bases for J; bases not matched to a gene: 5. CDR3 length: 16 amino acids. Germline V gene data show CDR1 as LGHNA and CDR2 as YSLEER. The CDR3 DNA reads as TGCGCCAGCAGCCAAGATGGGACAGGGAATCCCGGGGAGCTGTTTTTT. It specifies CASSQDGTGNPGELFF.

This clone was counted only a few times. The chain carries TRBV5-1 and TRBJ2-7; TRBD1 matches 10 bases. The CDR3 extends over 14 amino acids. Trimming removed 6 bases from V and 7 bases from J; junction bases left unmatched: 10. CDR1 is SGHRS, CDR2 YFSETQ, per germline. DNA for the CDR3: TGCGCCAGCATCAGTCCGGACAGGGGGAGGGAGCAGTACTTC. The encoded protein is CASISPDRGREQYF.

The chain recombines TRBV2 with TRBJ2-7, with 7 nucleotides matching TRBD2. V lost 6 bases and J lost 2; bases outside the gene matches: 7. Per the germline V gene, CDR1 is SNHLY and CDR2 is FYNNEI. The CDR3 sequence is 14 residues long. As DNA, the CDR3 is TGTGCCAGCAGCCCCACTAGCGCTACCTACGAGCAGTACTTC. Encoded protein: CASSPTSATYEQYF.

V gene TRBV30 combines with J gene TRBJ2-3, with TRBD1 identical over 8 bases. Germline CDR1 GTSNPN, CDR2 SVGIG (reference sequence). The CDR3 loop spans 17 amino acids. V lost 0 bases and J lost 5; bases outside the gene matches: 13. The CDR3 DNA reads TGTGCCTGGAGTGTACCCGGACTGGCAACAGGGGGAGATACGCAGTATTTT. Protein: CAWSVPGLATGGDTQYF. Based on the CDR3 plus reference TRBV30 and TRBJ2-3, the full variable domain is SQTIHQWPATLVQPVGSPLSLECTVEGTSNPNLYWYRQAAGRGLQLLFYSVGIGQISSEVPQNLSASRPQDRQFILSSKKLLLSDSGFYLCAWSVPGLATGGDTQYFGPGTRLTVL.

The rearrangement uses TRBV7-9 and TRBJ1-5, with 9 bases aligning to TRBD1. With 5 bases clipped from V and 0 bases from J, the junction kept 14 bases outside the gene matches. Germline V gives CDR1 SEHNR, CDR2 FQNEAQ (reference sequence). The CDR3 has 19 residues. The CDR3 region is CASSPHQGQGLYSNQPQHF. In DNA, the CDR3 is TGTGCCAGCAGCCCCCACCAGGGACAGGGCCTCTATAGCAATCAGCCCCAGCATTTT.

The chain is built from TRBV19 and TRBJ2-7, with TRBD1 as a possible D gene (7 bases). Trimming pared 3 bases from V and 2 bases from J, leaving 11 bases between. Germline V gene sequence: CDR1 LNHDA, CDR2 SQIVND (reference sequence). The CDR3 is 14 residues long. The CDR3 region is CASSITRGAYEQYF. The DNA for the CDR3 is TGTGCCAGTAGTATTACCAGGGGGGCCTACGAGCAGTACTTC.

The chain joins TRBV24-1 to TRBJ2-7; D unresolved. V lost 5 bases and J lost 4, with 5 bases in between. The CDR3 is 11 amino acids. Germline V gene lookup returns CDR1 KGHDR and CDR2 SFDVKD. The CDR3 here is CATSVGYEQYF. For the CDR3, the DNA is TGTGCCACCAGTGTAGGGTACGAGCAGTACTTC.

The V gene is TRBV7-9, the J gene TRBJ2-7; possibly TRBD2 for D (5 bases). This CDR3 is 14 amino acids long. Trimming removed 5 bases from V and 2 bases from J, with 13 bases in between. Germline assignment: CDR1 SEHNR and CDR2 FQNEAQ (reference sequence). The CDR3 DNA follows: TGTGCCAGCAGCCTTAGAGAGGGAGCCTACGAGCAGTACTTC. As protein: CASSLREGAYEQYF.

The J gene is TRBJ1-1, the V gene TRBV5-8; 8 bases are a match to TRBD1. Trimming removed 4 bases from V and 0 bases from J; junction bases left unmatched: 14. This CDR3 is built from 18 residues. Germline CDR1 SGHTS, CDR2 YDEGEE. In DNA form, the CDR3 reads TGTGCCAGCAGCACCTATTGGGACAGGTATAACATGAACACTGAAGCTTTCTTT. Translated, it gives CASSTYWDRYNMNTEAFF.

This clone was observed a handful of times. The chain has TRBV9 and TRBJ1-1; D is unresolved. Trimming shortened V by 0 bases and J by 3 bases, and 9 bases separated the two germline ends. Per the germline V gene, CDR1 is SGDLS and CDR2 is YYNGEE. This CDR3 comprises 14 residues. CDR3 sequence: CASSVGRVDTEAFF. The CDR3 region has the DNA TGTGCCAGCAGCGTAGGGCGTGTTGACACTGAAGCTTTCTTT.

The chain's CDR3 is CASSFVDGYTF. The CDR3 DNA sequence: TGTGCCAGCAGTTTCGTCGATGGCTACACCTTC. The chain combines TRBV12-3 or TRBV12-4 with TRBJ1-2, with unresolved D. V was cut by 3 bases and J by 6 bases, with 5 bases left in between. The CDR3 contains 11 residues.

V and J are TRBV4-2 and TRBJ2-3; 10 positions match TRBD2. Germline CDR1 reads LGHNA; CDR2 reads YNFKEQ. This CDR3 has 17 residues. V dropped 4 bases and J dropped 4; count of bases not matched to a gene: 11. The CDR3 loop reads CASSPRTSGLRADTQYF. In DNA, the CDR3 is TGTGCCAGCAGCCCCCGGACTAGCGGCCTAAGGGCAGATACGCAGTATTTT.

The chain combines TRBV29-1 with TRBJ2-3, with 7 nucleotides matching TRBD1. With V trimmed by 7 bases and J by 0 bases, 22 bases remained unmatched. The CDR3 sequence is 19 residues long. Germline lookup yields CDR1 SQVTM and CDR2 ANQGSEA. CDR3 residues: CSAVMTGILTYQSTDTQYF. CDR3 bases: TGCAGCGCAGTAATGACAGGGATTCTTACGTACCAGAGCACAGATACGCAGTATTTT.